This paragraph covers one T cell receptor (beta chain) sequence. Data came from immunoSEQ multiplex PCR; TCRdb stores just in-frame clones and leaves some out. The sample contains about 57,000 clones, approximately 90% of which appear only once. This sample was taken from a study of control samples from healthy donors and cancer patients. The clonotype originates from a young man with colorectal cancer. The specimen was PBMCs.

Written as DNA, the CDR3 is TGTGCCACCAGCAGAGATCGATATAACGCTATGAACACTGAAGCTTTCTTT. This codes for CATSRDRYNAMNTEAFF. The rearrangement joins TRBV15 to TRBJ1-1; D uncertain. V was shortened by 0 bases and J by 0 bases, with 14 bases between the two germline ends. The CDR3 contains 17 residues. The germline V gene encodes CDR1 LNHNV and CDR2 YYDKDF (reference sequence). Looking up the rest from reference TRBV15 and TRBJ1-1 gives the full variable domain: DAMVIQNPRYQVTQFGKPVTLSCSQTLNHNVMYWYQQKSSQAPKLLFHYYDKDFNNEADTPDNFQSRRPNTSFCFLDIRSPGLGDTAMYLCATSRDRYNAMNTEAFFGQGTRLTVV.